The 13 T cell receptor beta chains in this list originate from one sample, sequenced in a study of cytomegalovirus exposure and HLA in healthy donors. Sequencing used immunoSEQ multiplex PCR; TCRdb keeps in-frame clones, though not all of them. Among tens of thousands of clones listed, 93% were seen once. Sequencing was done on a sample of PBMCs. These receptor sequences come from a man younger than 35 in good health and CMV-seronegative.

This sequence joins TRBV23-1 and TRBJ2-7, with D uncertain. TRBV23-1 is flagged as an ORF with uncertain function. V lost 4 bases to trimming and J lost 2 bases, with 15 bases between them. The CDR3 is 15 residues long. As DNA, the CDR3 is TGCGCCAGCAGTCCCGAGTGGTCCGAAACCTACGAGCAGTACTTC. It is translated as CASSPEWSETYEQYF.

This clone was detected only a few times. The chain is built from TRBV7-9 and TRBJ1-5; 10 bases map to TRBD1. CDR1 is SEHNR and CDR2 is FQNEAQ in the germline V gene (reference sequence). The CDR3 contains 14 residues. The V segment lost 0 bases and the J segment 7 bases; nucleotides outside the gene matches: 0. The CDR3: CASSLAGQGQPQHF. The DNA of the CDR3 is TGTGCCAGCAGCTTAGCGGGACAGGGGCAGCCCCAGCATTTT. Using reference TRBV7-9 and TRBJ1-5 for the parts outside the CDR3, the full variable domain is DTGVSQNPRHKITKRGQNVTFRCDPISEHNRLYWYRQTLGQGPEFLTYFQNEAQLEKSRLLSDRFSAERPKGSFSTLEIQRTEQGDSAMYLCASSLAGQGQPQHFGDGTRLSIL.

The V and J genes are TRBV7-2 and TRBJ2-3; unclear D gene. CDR3 length equals 14 residues. The germline gives CDR1 SGHTA, CDR2 FQGNSA. V shed 5 bases and J shed 2 bases, with 11 bases lying between them. In DNA, the CDR3 is TGTGCCAGCAGCCCCGAGGCCGACACAGATACGCAGTATTTT. Translated: CASSPEADTDTQYF.

The chain employs TRBV5-5 and TRBJ2-7, with TRBD1 matching over 8 bases. Germline V gene lookup returns CDR1 SGHKS and CDR2 YYEKEE (reference sequence). After removal of 4 bases from V and 3 bases from J, the junction contained 6 bases not matched to a gene. The CDR3 extends over 14 amino acids. The CDR3 region has the DNA TGTGCCAGCAGCCCCCGGGACAGGAACTACGAGCAGTACTTC. This sequence encodes CASSPRDRNYEQYF.

The genes are TRBV5-8 and TRBJ2-7; TRBD2 is a possible D gene (5 bases). The CDR3 loop spans 14 amino acids. V was cut by 3 bases and J by 7 bases, with 17 bases left in between. Looked up from germline, CDR1 is SGHTS and CDR2 is YDEGEE. CDR3 sequence: CASSSTRFTREQYF. The DNA for the CDR3 is TGTGCCAGCAGCTCCACAAGGTTTACTAGGGAGCAGTACTTC.

This sequence joins TRBV14 and TRBJ2-7, with 8 bases aligning to TRBD2. The CDR3 contains 14 residues. Trimming took 5 bases from V and 0 from J; bases not matched to a gene: 3. The germline V gene encodes CDR1 SGHDN and CDR2 FVKESK. The CDR3 DNA reads TGTGCCAGCAGCTTCGGACTAGCCTCCTACGAGCAGTACTTC. Amino acids: CASSFGLASYEQYF.

The rearrangement joins TRBV18 to TRBJ1-1, with 7 bases that match TRBD1. CDR1 KGHSH and CDR2 LQKENI come from the germline V gene. The CDR3 is made up of 14 amino acids. After removal of 5 bases from V and 2 bases from J, the junction contained 5 bases not matched to a gene. CDR3 region: CASSVGQSNTEAFF. The CDR3 DNA follows: TGTGCCAGCTCAGTGGGACAGAGCAACACTGAAGCTTTCTTT.

This chain links TRBV30 with TRBJ1-5; the D is unclear. V shed 1 base and J shed 6 bases, with 10 bases lying between them. CDR1 is GTSNPN, CDR2 SVGIG, per germline (reference sequence). This CDR3 is 13 amino acids long. CDR3: CAWSGKGSQPQHF. As DNA, the CDR3 is TGTGCCTGGAGTGGGAAAGGGAGTCAGCCCCAGCATTTT.

The chain joins TRBV6-6 to TRBJ1-5; D ambiguous. Germline-derived CDR1 and CDR2 are MNHNY and SVGAGI (reference sequence). The CDR3 is 15 amino acids. Trimming left V 4 bases short and J 0 bases short, with 10 bases between. CDR3 in amino acids: CASSSAQDSNQPQHF. CDR3 nucleotides: TGTGCCAGCAGTTCTGCGCAGGATAGCAATCAGCCCCAGCATTTT.

DNA of the CDR3: TGTGCCAGCAGCCCACAGGGAGTAGTCTACAATGAGCAGTTCTTC. Protein: CASSPQGVVYNEQFF. The chain is built from TRBV5-8 and TRBJ2-1, with a possible D match to TRBD1 (6 bases). V gave up 4 bases and J gave up 3 bases, with 14 bases separating them. Germline loops: CDR1 SGHTS, CDR2 YDEGEE. CDR3 length: 15 amino acids.

The chain has TRBV2 and TRBJ2-7, with 13 positions matching TRBD2. The V gene's germline CDR1 is SNHLY and CDR2 FYNNEI. The CDR3 length is 14 residues. V lost 5 bases, J lost 4 bases, and 2 bases stayed unmatched. For the CDR3, the DNA is TGTGCCAGCAGTTTGGGACTAGCGGGATACGAGCAGTACTTC. Encoded protein: CASSLGLAGYEQYF.

This clone was detected once. This rearrangement joins TRBV19 to TRBJ1-5; D perhaps matches TRBD1 (5 bases). Germline-derived CDR1 and CDR2 are LNHDA and SQIVND (reference sequence). The CDR3 has 14 residues. Trimming stripped 3 bases from V and 4 bases from J, with 10 bases between. The CDR3 sequence: CASSMGGSNQPQHF. CDR3 coding DNA: TGTGCCAGTAGTATGGGGGGGTCGAATCAGCCCCAGCATTTT.

DNA of the CDR3: TGTGCCAGCAGTTACGGGACTAGCGGGGCAACCTACGAGCAGTACTTC. It yields the protein CASSYGTSGATYEQYF. This chain uses TRBV6-6 with TRBJ2-7; TRBD2 matches 13 bases. After removal of 2 bases from V and 2 bases from J, the junction contained 3 bases not matched to a gene. The CDR3 is 16 amino acids. Germline assignment: CDR1 MNHNY and CDR2 SVGAGI (reference sequence).